This T cell receptor (beta chain) was identified during a study of OX40 agonist ivuxolimab in advanced cancers. Study-level information: Patients were dosed intravenously with ivuxolimab at 0.01 to 10 mg/kg every 2 weeks. Study findings and constraints: Some nonresponders likewise displayed low normalized T-cell clonal expansion.

This clone appeared a single time. Its specificity is unknown. The CDR3 is made up of 14 amino acids. CDR1 is SEHNR and CDR2 is FQNEAQ in the germline V gene (reference sequence). The J segment lost 7 bases and the V segment lost 11 bases, leaving 9 bases of the junction unmatched. Using immunoSEQ multiplex PCR, the repertoire was profiled, and TCRdb retains in-frame clones only, with some absent. The table lists 70,000 to 80,000 clones, roughly nine tenths of them singletons, with around 0.8% in the top ten. The source material was CD4+ or CD8+ T cells sorted from blood, sampled in a trial of the OX40 agonist ivuxolimab. The sequence was obtained from an adult with an advanced solid tumor such as melanoma, head and neck, liver or kidney cancer. This chain links TRBV7-9 with TRBJ2-2; 11 bases map to TRBD1. The CDR3 spells CAPDGTGGSGELFF. For the CDR3, the DNA is TGTGCCCCTGACGGGACAGGGGGAAGCGGGGAGCTGTTTTTT.